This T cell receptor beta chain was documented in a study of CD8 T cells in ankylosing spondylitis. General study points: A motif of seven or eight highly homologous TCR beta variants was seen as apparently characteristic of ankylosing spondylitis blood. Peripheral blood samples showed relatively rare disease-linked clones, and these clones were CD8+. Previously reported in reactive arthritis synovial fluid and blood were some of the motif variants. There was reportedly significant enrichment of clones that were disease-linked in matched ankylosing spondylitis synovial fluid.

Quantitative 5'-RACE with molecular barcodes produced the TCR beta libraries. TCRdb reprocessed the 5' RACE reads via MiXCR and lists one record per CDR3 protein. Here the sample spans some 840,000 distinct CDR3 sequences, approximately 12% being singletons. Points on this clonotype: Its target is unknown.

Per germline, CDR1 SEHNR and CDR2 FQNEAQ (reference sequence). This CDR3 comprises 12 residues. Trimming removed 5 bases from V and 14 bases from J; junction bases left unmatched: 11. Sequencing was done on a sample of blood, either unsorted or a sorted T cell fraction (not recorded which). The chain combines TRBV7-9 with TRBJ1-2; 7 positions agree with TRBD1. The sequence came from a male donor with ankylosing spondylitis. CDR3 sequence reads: CASSQGGQSQTF. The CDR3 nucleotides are TGTGCCAGCAGCCAGGGGGGACAGTCTCAAACCTTC.